A selection of T cell receptor beta chains follows, all from one sample in a study of shared clonotypes between healthy human individuals. Sequencing used immunoSEQ multiplex PCR; TCRdb keeps in-frame clones, though not all of them. This table holds over 2,000,000 clones, just under 95% found once. Material for sequencing was naive CD8+ T cells from PBMCs. The receptors here all came from a man younger than 35 in good health. Some clones in this sample may be carry-over from other donors' samples. CDR3s include the opening cysteine and the closing phenylalanine or tryptophan. Each record gives: V gene, clone size, J gene, D gene, CDR3 protein, CDR3 DNA. D genes are given only for firm matches. Expanded clones are given a class, and other clones once, few, many or no size at all.

>TRBV7-9|-|TRBJ2-3|-
CADNKIDTQYF
TGTGCCGACAACAAAATAGATACGCAGTATTTT
>TRBV29-1|-|TRBJ1-3|-
CSGLKGDSGNTIYF
TGCAGCGGCCTTAAAGGGGACTCTGGAAACACCATATATTTT
>TRBV7-9|-|TRBJ1-1|-
CAVTYHKAREAFF
TGTGCCGTAACCTACCATAAGGCCCGAGAAGCTTTCTTT
>TRBV30|-|TRBJ2-7|-
CACSPGRIYEQYF
TGTGCCTGCAGCCCAGGTAGGATCTACGAGCAGTACTTC
>TRBV27|-|TRBJ2-1|TRBD2
CASSGRRGGHEQFF
TGTGCCAGCAGTGGCAGGCGGGGGGGGCATGAGCAGTTCTTC
>TRBV7-5|-|TRBJ2-5|-
CASSGLETQYF
TGTGCCAGCAGCGGTTTGGAGACCCAGTACTTC
>TRBV29-1|-|TRBJ1-1|-
CSVESTGNTEAFF
TGCAGCGTTGAGTCGACAGGGAACACTGAAGCTTTCTTT
>TRBV11-2|-|TRBJ2-2|TRBD2
CASSFWLAGTGELFF
TGTGCCAGCAGCTTCTGGCTAGCGGGAACCGGGGAGCTGTTTTTT
>TRBV6-6|-|TRBJ2-1|-
CASSYSLWEQFF
TGTGCCAGCAGTTATTCCCTTTGGGAGCAGTTCTTC
>TRBV4-1|-|TRBJ1-2|-
CASSQIPAVNYGYTF
TGCGCCAGCAGCCAAATCCCTGCAGTTAACTATGGCTACACCTTC
>TRBV27|-|TRBJ1-2|-
CASSLFNRGSNYGYTF
TGTGCCAGCAGTTTATTTAATAGGGGCTCTAACTATGGCTACACCTTC
>TRBV5-8|once|TRBJ2-1|-
CASSLEGTNGYAEFNQFF
TGTGCCAGCAGCTTGGAAGGGACCAATGGTTATGCGGAGTTTAATCAGTTCTTC
>TRBV19|few|TRBJ1-1|-
CASSPYGQSLNTEAFF
TGTGCCAGTAGCCCGTACGGACAGAGTTTGAACACTGAAGCTTTCTTT
>TRBV6-5|-|TRBJ2-1|-
CANRWGTSYNEQFF
TGTGCCAACAGGTGGGGGACGTCCTACAATGAGCAGTTCTTC
>TRBV30|-|TRBJ2-7|-
CAWSFGSSYEQYF
TGTGCCTGGAGTTTCGGGTCTTCCTACGAGCAGTACTTC
>TRBV7-9|-|TRBJ1-4|-
CASSLIVRGKGEKLFF
TGTGCCAGCAGCTTAATCGTGAGGGGGAAAGGTGAAAAACTGTTTTTT
>TRBV7-9|-|TRBJ2-1|-
CASSLLEKPNEQFF
TGTGCCAGCAGCTTATTAGAGAAACCCAATGAGCAGTTCTTC
>TRBV5-1|-|TRBJ2-7|TRBD1
CASSFTGAAYEQYF
TGCGCCAGCAGCTTCACAGGGGCCGCCTACGAGCAGTACTTC
>TRBV7-9|-|TRBJ1-2|-
CASTGEIEGYTF
TGTGCCAGCACGGGGGAGATCGAGGGCTACACCTTC